Presented here are 31 T cell receptor beta chains from one specimen sequenced in a study of T-cell reconstitution after alpha-beta-depleted transplantation in children. For TCRbeta, the library was prepared with unique molecular identifiers. TCRdb independently ran MiXCR on the PCR reads; one entry per CDR3 protein. This sample has 450,000 to 550,000 distinct CDR3 sequences, with 11% found just once. This specimen was PBMCs, mostly from graft donor cells, taken 180 days after TCRalphabeta/CD19-depleted stem cell transplant. These receptors all stem from a female patient aged 2 to 10 who had a stem cell transplant for aplastic anemia, so the T cells may come from the graft donor.

The chain is built from TRBV5-1 and TRBJ2-1, with D tentatively TRBD1 or TRBD2 (5 bases each). V was shortened by 4 bases and J by 2 bases, with 16 bases between the two germline ends. The CDR3 has 16 amino acids. From germline, CDR1 is SGHRS and CDR2 YFSETQ. CDR3 region: CASSAIPGRAYNEQFF. The CDR3 DNA reads TGCGCCAGCAGCGCCATTCCGGGACGGGCCTACAATGAGCAGTTCTTC.

This clonotype was observed a few times. This chain links TRBV18 with TRBJ2-7; 9 bases fit TRBD2. CDR3 length: 15 amino acids. Germline values: CDR1 KGHSH, CDR2 LQKENI. V gave up 1 base and J gave up 5 bases; unmatched junction bases: 6. The CDR3 loop reads CASSPLISGSNEQYF. Here the CDR3 DNA reads TGTGCCAGCTCACCACTGATTAGCGGGAGTAACGAGCAGTACTTC.

The chain is built from TRBV12-3 or TRBV12-4 and TRBJ2-7; D is unclear. With 4 bases removed from V and 8 bases from J, the gap between germline ends came to 15 bases. The CDR3 spans 13 residues. CDR3 sequence reads: CASSSRQTGQQYF. CDR3 in DNA: TGTGCCAGCAGTTCCCGACAAACGGGCCAGCAGTACTTC.

This clonotype was recorded a few times. The chain carries TRBV7-9 and TRBJ2-5; perhaps TRBD1 as D (5 bases). CDR1 is SEHNR, CDR2 FQNEAQ, per germline (reference sequence). The CDR3 is 14 residues long. V gave up 5 bases and J gave up 3 bases, with 13 bases separating them. The CDR3 DNA sequence: TGTGCCAGCAGCCGGACATGGGTAGAAGAGACCCAGTACTTC. Translating gives CASSRTWVEETQYF.

The J gene is TRBJ2-4, the V gene TRBV15; D possibly uses TRBD1 or TRBD2 (5 bases each). Between the trimmed V and J ends, which lost 0 bases and 9 bases, there was a span of 18 bases. Germline loops: CDR1 LNHNV, CDR2 YYDKDF (reference sequence). The CDR3 covers 16 residues. CDR3 residues: CATSRDPRGLQGIQYF. CDR3 in DNA: TGTGCCACCAGCAGAGATCCCCGGGGATTGCAGGGCATTCAGTACTTC.

This chain connects TRBV29-1 to TRBJ1-2; D is perhaps TRBD1 (5 bases). Germline V gene lookup returns CDR1 SQVTM and CDR2 ANQGSEA. CDR3 length: 12 residues. The germline V and J ends were trimmed by 2 bases and 4 bases, with 8 bases remaining between them. CDR3 DNA sequence: TGCAGCGTTGAACAGGGTTTCTATGGCTACACCTTC. Translated: CSVEQGFYGYTF.

This clonotype showed up just a few times. The chain has TRBV3-1 and TRBJ2-3, with D unclear. The germline V gene has CDR1 LGHDT and CDR2 YNNKEL (reference sequence). This CDR3 is built from 15 residues. V shed 0 bases and J shed 7 bases, with 14 bases lying between them. The CDR3 nucleotides read TGTGCCAGCAGCCAAGAAGGCTCCACTTCCCATACGCAGTATTTT. Encoded protein: CASSQEGSTSHTQYF.

The CDR3 DNA follows: TGTGCCAGCTCATCAGGGAGCTCGGCTGAAGCTTTCTTT. This gives the protein CASSSGSSAEAFF. The V call is TRBV18, the J call TRBJ1-1; D possibly corresponds to TRBD1 (5 bases). Per germline, CDR1 KGHSH and CDR2 LQKENI. The CDR3 has 13 amino acids. V lost 5 bases, J lost 6 bases, and 13 bases lay in between.

This CDR3 is CASGAGDADTQYF. CDR3 DNA: TGTGCCAGCGGGGCGGGAGACGCAGATACGCAGTATTTT. This chain connects TRBV28 to TRBJ2-3; 7 positions match TRBD2. The J segment lost 4 bases and the V segment lost 8 bases, leaving 6 bases of the junction unmatched. Per germline, CDR1 MDHEN and CDR2 SYDVKM. CDR3 size: 13 residues.

The table lists this clonotype with a few counts. V usage is TRBV28 and J usage is TRBJ2-5, with D possibly matching TRBD2 (6 bases). This CDR3 is 13 amino acids long. The germline V and J ends were trimmed by 7 bases and 5 bases, with 14 bases remaining between them. The germline CDR1 and CDR2 sequences are MDHEN and SYDVKM. CDR3 residues: CASTLGGMETQYF. DNA for the CDR3: TGTGCCAGCACCCTTGGAGGGATGGAGACCCAGTACTTC.

This clonotype has just a few counts. The rearrangement links TRBV28 to TRBJ2-5; D call uncertain. V was cut by 6 bases and J by 3 bases, with 14 bases left in between. The germline V gene encodes CDR1 MDHEN and CDR2 SYDVKM. The CDR3 loop spans 14 amino acids. CDR3 DNA: TGTGCCAGCAGCCAGGACGAGATCGAAGAGACCCAGTACTTC. Translated, it gives CASSQDEIEETQYF.

This clonotype was found a few times. V is TRBV4-1 and J is TRBJ1-5; D gene ambiguous. There are 16 residues in the CDR3. V was trimmed by 0 bases and J by 4 bases, leaving 13 bases between them. The germline V gene encodes CDR1 MGHRA and CDR2 YSYEKL. The CDR3 loop is CASSQDQGHPNQPQHF. The CDR3 DNA is TGCGCCAGCAGCCAAGATCAAGGGCACCCTAATCAGCCCCAGCATTTT.

The gene calls are TRBV11-2 and TRBJ1-3, with TRBD1 matching over 8 bases. Germline CDR1 SGHAT, CDR2 FQNNGV. V gave up 3 bases and J gave up 0 bases; unmatched junction bases: 13. The CDR3 length is 19 residues. The CDR3 DNA follows: TGTGCCAGCAGCTTTCCTCGGACAGGGTCCGGGAGCTCTGGAAACACCATATATTTT. It encodes CASSFPRTGSGSSGNTIYF. Complete variable domain (other parts from reference TRBV11-2 and TRBJ1-3): EAGVAQSPRYKIIEKRQSVAFWCNPISGHATLYWYQQILGQGPKLLIQFQNNGVVDDSQLPKDRFSAERLKGVDSTLKIQPAKLEDSAVYLCASSFPRTGSGSSGNTIYFGEGSWLTVV.

This clonotype has just a few counts. The chain is built from TRBV18 and TRBJ2-2, with a possible D match to TRBD1 (5 bases). V gave up 2 bases and J gave up 7 bases, with 8 bases separating them. This CDR3 has 13 amino acids. Germline assignment: CDR1 KGHSH and CDR2 LQKENI. The CDR3 loop is CASSPGALGELFF. The CDR3 DNA follows: TGTGCCAGCTCACCAGGGGCTCTCGGGGAGCTGTTTTTT.

There are a few counts of this clonotype. DNA for the CDR3: TGTGCCAGTAGTATCCTACACAGGGGTCACCCACTGCGGAACACTGAAGCTTTCTTT. This codes for CASSILHRGHPLRNTEAFF. The rearrangement joins TRBV19 to TRBJ1-1; TRBD1 matches 7 bases. V shed 3 bases, J shed 1 base, and the junction held 17 bases outside the gene matches. The CDR3 totals 19 residues. Germline CDR1 and CDR2: LNHDA and SQIVND (reference sequence).

The chain is built from TRBV11-1 and TRBJ2-4; TRBD1 might be the D (6 bases). Trimming took 1 base from V and 0 from J, leaving 16 bases between them. There are 18 residues in the CDR3. CDR1 and CDR2 from the germline V gene are SGHAT and FQDESV (reference sequence). This CDR3 reads CASSLGGPGTTAKNIQYF. Here the CDR3 DNA reads TGTGCCAGCAGCTTAGGGGGACCCGGGACAACAGCCAAAAACATTCAGTACTTC.

The chain links TRBV29-1 to TRBJ2-7; D gene unclear. Germline lookup yields CDR1 SQVTM and CDR2 ANQGSEA. Trimming pared 6 bases from V and 3 bases from J, leaving 6 bases between. This CDR3 is built from 10 residues. Here the CDR3 reads CSVKRYEQYF. CDR3 nucleotides: TGCAGCGTCAAACGCTACGAGCAGTACTTC.

This clonotype was observed a handful of times. The chain uses TRBV27 and TRBJ1-5; D gene ambiguous. The germline gives CDR1 MNHEY, CDR2 SMNVEV (reference sequence). The ends were cut back, 5 bases at V and 1 base at J, with 9 bases in the middle. This CDR3 spans 14 amino acids. CDR3 nucleotide sequence: TGTGCCAGCAGTCCGCTTGAAAGCAATCAGCCCCAGCATTTT. Its protein is CASSPLESNQPQHF.

There are a few counts of this clonotype. J is TRBJ2-7 and V is TRBV5-1, with D perhaps TRBD1 (7 bases). Trimming left V 3 bases short and J 1 base short, with 14 bases between. Germline CDR1 reads SGHRS; CDR2 reads YFSETQ. This CDR3 comprises 15 residues. CDR3 sequence reads: CASSWGDSLSYEQYF. The CDR3 DNA follows: TGCGCCAGCAGCTGGGGGGACAGCCTATCCTACGAGCAGTACTTC.

Worth noting for this clonotype: A read error may account for a junction end that differs from germline. The chain employs TRBV20-1 and TRBJ2-2; D gene ambiguous. The germline V gene encodes CDR1 DFQATT and CDR2 SNEGSKA (reference sequence). CDR3 length: 13 residues. CDR3 protein: CSARDEATAELFF. The CDR3 DNA is TGCAGTGCTAGAGATGAAGCAACCGCGGAGCTGTTTTTT.

This clonotype has ten or more counts. V and J are TRBV6-5 and TRBJ1-1; possibly TRBD1 for D (5 bases). V was trimmed by 8 bases and J by 3 bases, leaving 13 bases between them. The germline V gene has CDR1 MNHEY and CDR2 SVGAGI. This CDR3 spans 13 amino acids. The CDR3 is CASARGGHTEAFF. CDR3 sequence (DNA): TGTGCCAGCGCACGGGGGGGTCACACTGAAGCTTTCTTT.

There are a few counts of this clonotype. The V gene is TRBV6-2 or TRBV6-3, the J gene TRBJ2-1, with 13 bases aligning to TRBD2. V lost 2 bases, J lost 7 bases, and 5 bases stayed unmatched. This CDR3 has 16 amino acids. Germline V lookup: CDR1 MNHEY, CDR2 SVGEGT. The CDR3 nucleotides are TGTGCCAGCAGTTACCAACTAGCGGGAGGGGATAATGAGCAGTTCTTC. Its translation: CASSYQLAGGDNEQFF.

This clonotype came up a few times. V gene TRBV12-3 or TRBV12-4 combines with J gene TRBJ2-7; D assignment may be TRBD1 or TRBD2 (5 bases each). The V gene lost 5 bases and the J gene lost 6 bases, with 17 bases spanning the gap. The CDR3 is 14 residues long. CDR3 nucleotides: TGTGCCAGCAGTCTCGGGGATTGGCAGGGCGAGCAGTACTTC. As protein: CASSLGDWQGEQYF.

The J gene is TRBJ2-2, the V gene TRBV6-2 or TRBV6-3; 13 bases map to TRBD2. The ends lost 5 bases at V and 3 bases at J; junction bases unmatched: 12. This CDR3 contains 19 residues. Looked up from germline, CDR1 is MNHEY and CDR2 is SVGEGT. The DNA of the CDR3 is TGTGCCAGCAGTCACGGACTAGCGGGAGTCTCCTGGTACACCGGGGAGCTGTTTTTT. It specifies CASSHGLAGVSWYTGELFF.

This chain links TRBV5-4 with TRBJ2-2; possible D gene TRBD1, 5 bases. Trimming pared 4 bases from V and 1 base from J, leaving 8 bases between. The CDR3 contains 14 residues. The germline V gene encodes CDR1 SGHNT and CDR2 YYREEE (reference sequence). The CDR3 DNA sequence: TGTGCCAGCAGCCACGACAGGAACACCGGGGAGCTGTTTTTT. It is translated as CASSHDRNTGELFF.

This clonotype appeared a few times. The genes are TRBV19 and TRBJ1-5, with D maybe TRBD1 (6 bases). Germline V gives CDR1 LNHDA, CDR2 SQIVND (reference sequence). Trimming took 6 bases from V and 7 from J, leaving 13 bases between them. CDR3 length: 13 amino acids. The CDR3 region is CASSSRGRQPQHF. Written as DNA, the CDR3 is TGTGCCAGTAGCTCTAGGGGGAGGCAGCCCCAGCATTTT. Looking up the rest from reference TRBV19 and TRBJ1-5 gives the full variable domain: DGGITQSPKYLFRKEGQNVTLSCEQNLNHDAMYWYRQDPGQGLRLIYYSQIVNDFQKGDIAEGYSVSREKKESFPLTVTSAQKNPTAFYLCASSSRGRQPQHFGDGTRLSIL.

The chain joins TRBV12-3 or TRBV12-4 to TRBJ1-3; D not certain. Trimming removed 6 bases at V and 11 bases at J, with 8 bases between. The CDR3 contains 10 residues. CDR3 bases: TGTGCCAGCAGCCTGGGCCCCATATATTTT. This gives the protein CASSLGPIYF.

The genes are TRBV19 and TRBJ1-2; 7 nucleotides match TRBD1. The junction had 11 bases not matched to a gene; V was cut back by 5 bases and J by 8 bases. The germline CDR1 and CDR2 sequences are LNHDA and SQIVND (reference sequence). CDR3 length: 14 amino acids. This CDR3 reads CASSPSGGFGGYTF. The CDR3 coding sequence is TGTGCCAGTAGTCCGTCAGGGGGTTTTGGCGGCTACACCTTC.

CDR3 nucleotide sequence: TGTGCCAGCAGCCAACTAGGGACAGGGGGCTCCCCTGAAGCTTTCTTT. Translating gives CASSQLGTGGSPEAFF. The genes are TRBV7-2 and TRBJ1-1, with 12 positions matching TRBD1. V shed 5 bases and J 6 bases; nucleotides not matched to a gene: 10. The CDR3 runs 16 residues. Looked up from germline, CDR1 is SGHTA and CDR2 is FQGNSA. Full variable domain (remainder filled in from reference TRBV7-2 and TRBJ1-1): GAGVSQSPSNKVTEKGKDVELRCDPISGHTALYWYRQSLGQGLEFLIYFQGNSAPDKSGLPSDRFSAERTGGSVSTLTIQRTQQEDSAVYLCASSQLGTGGSPEAFFGQGTRLTVV.

V and J are TRBV5-1 and TRBJ1-2; TRBD1 agrees at 7 bases. Germline V lookup: CDR1 SGHRS, CDR2 YFSETQ. After removal of 4 bases from V and 6 bases from J, the junction contained 9 bases not matched to a gene. The CDR3 is 14 amino acids. DNA for the CDR3: TGCGCCAGCAGCATCCGAACAGGGGAGGATGGCTACACCTTC. This codes for CASSIRTGEDGYTF.

In this sample, this clonotype turned up many times. The rearrangement links TRBV7-8 to TRBJ2-3, with a possible D match to TRBD2 (5 bases). This CDR3 is built from 12 residues. Looked up from germline, CDR1 is SGHVS and CDR2 is FQNEAQ. Trimming stripped 3 bases from V and 6 bases from J, with 7 bases between. The CDR3: CASSFSGDTQYF. CDR3 nucleotide sequence: TGTGCCAGCAGCTTTTCGGGGGATACGCAGTATTTT. The full variable domain, completed using reference TRBV7-8 and TRBJ2-3, is GAGVSQSPRYKVAKRGQDVALRCDPISGHVSLFWYQQALGQGPEFLTYFQNEAQLDKSGLPSDRFFAERPEGSVSTLKIQRTQQEDSAVYLCASSFSGDTQYFGPGTRLTVL.